This T cell receptor (beta chain) was documented in a study of cytomegalovirus exposure and HLA in healthy donors. Whole-study results and caveats: Three of the chains that were CMV-associated were confirmed in vitro to be specific for CMV antigens.

Primers included in the PCR were 60 Vbeta and 13 Jbeta primers. Method: immunoSEQ multiplex PCR; TCRdb's copy keeps in-frame clones and lacks some. The data show about 160,000 clones, about 80% seen once. This CDR3 is 15 amino acids long. The germline CDR1 and CDR2 sequences are SEHNR and FQNEAQ (reference sequence). The germline V and J ends were trimmed by 0 bases and 6 bases, with 14 bases remaining between them. Comments on this clone: Its antigen is unidentified.

Source material: PBMCs. The receptor comes from a girl under 18 in good health and CMV-seropositive. This chain connects TRBV7-9 to TRBJ1-1; D gene unclear. The CDR3 DNA is TGTGCCAGCAGCTTAGCGCGGAAGACCCAGCCTGAAGCTTTCTTT. It yields the protein CASSLARKTQPEAFF. The entire variable domain, with the rest obtained from reference TRBV7-9 and TRBJ1-1, is as follows: DTGVSQNPRHKITKRGQNVTFRCDPISEHNRLYWYRQTLGQGPEFLTYFQNEAQLEKSRLLSDRFSAERPKGSFSTLEIQRTEQGDSAMYLCASSLARKTQPEAFFGQGTRLTVV.